These 22 T cell receptor beta chains were sequenced from one sample in a study of regulatory T cells in long-lasting Graves disease. Stated time point: newly diagnosed GD, antithyroid drugs for less than 3 months. PBMCs provided the RNA from which the TCR library was made. Sequencing libraries for TCR beta were prepared with iRepertoire HTBI primers and Arm-PCR of CDR3 regions. Using its own MiXCR run on the multiplex PCR reads, TCRdb lists one record per CDR3 protein. The table lists roughly 610,000 distinct CDR3 sequences, about 16% of them singletons. These records were also assigned to another study, of T cells in Graves' hyperthyroidism and ophthalmopathy.

This sample comprised peripheral blood mononuclear cells (PBMCs), obtained at new diagnosis, from a patient treated with antithyroid drugs. Receptors were obtained from a woman aged 25 to 39 with Graves disease.

This clonotype was detected only a few times. J is TRBJ2-7 and V is TRBV27; 8 nucleotides align to TRBD1. Germline V lookup: CDR1 MNHEY, CDR2 SMNVEV (reference sequence). The CDR3 has 19 residues. The ends lost 6 bases at V and 3 bases at J; junction bases unmatched: 22. The CDR3 region has the DNA TGTGCCAGCAGCCAACAGAAAAGACAGGGGCAAGCCAATTACTACGAGCAGTACTTC. This gives the protein CASSQQKRQGQANYYEQYF.

J is TRBJ2-2 and V is TRBV27, with TRBD1 matching 9 bases. With V trimmed by 6 bases and J by 6 bases, 8 bases remained unmatched. This CDR3 is 15 amino acids long. CDR1 MNHEY and CDR2 SMNVEV come from the germline V gene (reference sequence). The CDR3 DNA is TGTGCCAGCAGACTCCGGGACAGGGATGCCGGGGAGCTGTTTTTT. Translating it yields CASRLRDRDAGELFF.

This chain links TRBV6-2 or TRBV6-3 with TRBJ1-5, with D uncertain. CDR3 size: 13 residues. The V end was cut by 6 bases, the J end by 4 bases, with 10 bases between. CDR1 and CDR2 (germline): MNHEY, SVGEGT. This CDR3 reads CASSDWGNQPQHF. CDR3 bases: TGTGCCAGCAGCGACTGGGGAAATCAGCCCCAGCATTTT.

This clonotype has only a few counts. The CDR3, as DNA: TGTGCCAGCAGCCCCACAGGGGGCGTCGAGCAGTACTTC. It translates to CASSPTGGVEQYF. The V call is TRBV7-6, the J call TRBJ2-7, with 9 positions matching TRBD1. This CDR3 is 13 amino acids long. Germline assignment: CDR1 SGHVS and CDR2 FNYEAQ. V shed 5 bases, J shed 6 bases, and the junction held 5 bases outside the gene matches.

This clonotype has at least ten counts. The CDR3 loop is CAIRGQGATKETQYF. CDR3 nucleotide sequence: TGTGCCATCAGGGGACAGGGGGCAACCAAAGAGACCCAGTACTTC. The gene calls are TRBV10-3 and TRBJ2-5; 12 bases line up with TRBD1. V dropped 6 bases and J dropped 3; count of bases not matched to a gene: 5. CDR1 and CDR2 (germline): ENHRY, SYGVKD. The CDR3 runs to 15 residues.

This clonotype was detected many times. The V call is TRBV6-1, the J call TRBJ2-7; TRBD2 agrees at 13 bases. Germline trimming cut 6 bases from V and 2 bases from J; bases unmatched to any gene: 7. The CDR3 is 16 amino acids. The V gene's germline CDR1 is MNHNS and CDR2 SASEGT. This CDR3 reads CASRIGLAGDPYEQYF. CDR3 in DNA: TGTGCCAGCAGGATAGGACTAGCGGGAGATCCCTACGAGCAGTACTTC.

This clonotype came up many times. V is TRBV10-3 and J is TRBJ2-7; possibly TRBD1 for D (6 bases). With 11 bases removed from V and 0 bases from J, the gap between germline ends came to 11 bases. The germline V gene encodes CDR1 ENHRY and CDR2 SYGVKD. The CDR3 has 12 residues. The CDR3 DNA reads as TGTGCCGCCTCAGGGGCCTCCTACGAGCAGTACTTC. Translating it yields CAASGASYEQYF.

Concerning this clonotype itself: This likely stems from a read error, as it lies one base from a far larger clone. V usage is TRBV6-1 and J usage is TRBJ2-7, with D possibly matching TRBD1 (5 bases). V lost 7 bases and J 0 bases, leaving 13 bases between the germline ends. The CDR3 is 14 amino acids. Germline loops: CDR1 MNHNS, CDR2 SASEGT. For the CDR3, the DNA is TGTGCCAGCATTCGACAGATCAGCTCCTACGAGCAGTACTTC. Its protein product is CASIRQISSYEQYF.

This clonotype was seen a few times. V gene TRBV19 combines with J gene TRBJ2-2; TRBD2 matches at 12 bases. V shed 7 bases and J 7 bases; nucleotides not matched to a gene: 4. Germline-derived CDR1 and CDR2 are LNHDA and SQIVND (reference sequence). This CDR3 contains 14 residues. CDR3 sequence reads: CASKTSGGIGELFF. The CDR3 nucleotides are TGTGCCAGTAAGACTAGCGGGGGTATCGGGGAGCTGTTTTTT.

The V gene is TRBV7-2, the J gene TRBJ1-5, with D unresolved. This CDR3 has 16 amino acids. Germline values: CDR1 SGHTA, CDR2 FQGNSA. V was clipped by 3 bases and J by 3 bases, with 15 bases between them. DNA of the CDR3: TGTGCCAGCAGCTTTGCAGAGGGAGGCCCCAATCAGCCCCAGCATTTT. Translating gives CASSFAEGGPNQPQHF.

This clonotype appeared a single time. The chain uses TRBV5-5 and TRBJ2-5; D might be TRBD1 (6 bases). The CDR3 contains 18 residues. The V gene's germline CDR1 is SGHKS and CDR2 YYEKEE (reference sequence). Trimming took 0 bases from V and 4 from J, leaving 22 bases between them. The CDR3 is CASSLDFGRGSSRETQYF. CDR3 coding DNA: TGTGCCAGCAGCTTGGACTTTGGCAGGGGTTCTTCGAGAGAGACCCAGTACTTC.

Many counts were recorded for this clonotype. This chain connects TRBV5-6 to TRBJ1-2, with D perhaps matching TRBD1 (6 bases). This CDR3 comprises 13 residues. Trimming shortened V by 5 bases and J by 4 bases, and 12 bases separated the two germline ends. Germline lookup yields CDR1 SGHDT and CDR2 YYEEEE. As DNA, the CDR3 is TGTGCCAGCAGTTTAGGGGGGCTCTATGGCTACACCTTC. Its protein product is CASSLGGLYGYTF.

This clonotype was counted between two and nine times. V usage is TRBV11-2 and J usage is TRBJ2-5; D unresolved. The CDR3 contains 15 residues. Trimming removed 0 bases at V and 2 bases at J, with 10 bases between. Germline CDR1 SGHAT, CDR2 FQNNGV. CDR3 protein: CASSLEYGPQETQYF. As DNA, the CDR3 is TGTGCCAGCAGCTTAGAATACGGACCACAAGAGACCCAGTACTTC.

There are many counts of this clonotype. The chain combines TRBV18 with TRBJ2-5; D not resolved. Germline V gene data show CDR1 as KGHSH and CDR2 as LQKENI. The V gene lost 0 bases and the J gene lost 2 bases, with 7 bases spanning the gap. The CDR3 is 14 residues long. The CDR3 spells CASSPPKPQETQYF. As DNA, the CDR3 is TGTGCCAGCTCACCACCAAAACCTCAAGAGACCCAGTACTTC. Full variable domain (missing parts from reference TRBV18 and TRBJ2-5): NAGVMQNPRHLVRRRGQEARLRCSPMKGHSHVYWYRQLPEEGLKFMVYLQKENIIDESGMPKERFSAEFPKEGPSILRIQQVVRGDSAAYFCASSPPKPQETQYFGPGTRLLVL.

This clonotype was counted ten times or more. The chain is built from TRBV20-1 and TRBJ1-4, with D hard to call. Germline loops: CDR1 DFQATT, CDR2 SNEGSKA (reference sequence). The CDR3 runs 13 residues. Between the trimmed V and J ends, which lost 6 bases and 8 bases, there was a span of 16 bases. The CDR3 is CSAPGRAIEKLFF. CDR3 coding DNA: TGCAGTGCCCCGGGTCGGGCCATAGAAAAACTGTTTTTT.

This clonotype was counted only a few times. This chain links TRBV20-1 with TRBJ2-7; D is perhaps TRBD1 (5 bases). This CDR3 spans 12 amino acids. Germline V CDR1 and CDR2: DFQATT, SNEGSKA (reference sequence). Trimming left V 5 bases short and J 7 bases short, with 15 bases between. The CDR3 reads CSASLSTVEQYF. The CDR3 DNA sequence: TGCAGTGCTTCTCTCTCGACAGTTGAGCAGTACTTC.

This clonotype was observed a handful of times. CDR3 nucleotide sequence: TGTGCCAGCAGCTTACCGGGTCGGGGCTCTGGAAACACCATATATTTT. Translating it yields CASSLPGRGSGNTIYF. V usage is TRBV5-5 and J usage is TRBJ1-3; the D is unclear. Germline CDR1 is SGHKS and CDR2 is YYEKEE (reference sequence). There are 16 residues in the CDR3. V lost 2 bases and J lost 0, with 12 bases in between. The full variable domain, its missing parts supplied by reference TRBV5-5 and TRBJ1-3, is DAGVTQSPTHLIKTRGQQVTLRCSPISGHKSVSWYQQVLGQGPQFIFQYYEKEERGRGNFPDRFSARQFPNYSSELNVNALLLGDSALYLCASSLPGRGSGNTIYFGEGSWLTVV.

This clonotype was observed a few times. V is TRBV3-1 and J is TRBJ2-7, with D maybe TRBD1 (5 bases). CDR1 and CDR2 (germline): LGHDT, YNNKEL (reference sequence). CDR3 length: 15 amino acids. The ends were cut back, 0 bases at V and 2 bases at J, with 11 bases in the middle. The CDR3 sequence: CASSQEGGAAYEQYF. For the CDR3, the DNA is TGTGCCAGCAGCCAAGAAGGTGGGGCTGCCTACGAGCAGTACTTC.

The rearrangement uses TRBV9 and TRBJ2-7, with D perhaps matching TRBD2 (5 bases). V shed 4 bases and J shed 2 bases, with 19 bases lying between them. CDR3 length equals 16 residues. Germline loops: CDR1 SGDLS, CDR2 YYNGEE. CDR3 bases: TGTGCCAGCAGCCCTCAGGCCCCAAGCGGAACCTACGAGCAGTACTTC. Its protein is CASSPQAPSGTYEQYF.

J is TRBJ1-6 and V is TRBV6-2 or TRBV6-3; a possible D gene is TRBD1 (5 bases). CDR3 length: 14 residues. V gave up 8 bases and J gave up 6 bases, with 14 bases separating them. CDR1 and CDR2 from the germline V gene are MNHEY and SVGEGT. The CDR3 loop is CASAPQGSNSPLHF. The CDR3 DNA reads TGTGCCAGCGCACCCCAGGGTTCTAATTCACCCCTCCACTTT.

This clonotype was counted many times. The chain couples TRBV6-1 to TRBJ2-1, with TRBD1 identical over 11 bases. J lost 7 bases, V lost 11 bases, and 10 bases had no gene match. The CDR3 has 14 residues. Germline CDR1 reads MNHNS; CDR2 reads SASEGT. The CDR3 region is CACQGQGVRNEQFF. In DNA, the CDR3 is TGTGCCTGCCAGGGACAGGGGGTAAGGAATGAGCAGTTCTTC.

This clonotype has a handful of counts. V usage is TRBV28 and J usage is TRBJ2-7; D might be TRBD1 (5 bases). CDR1 and CDR2 (germline): MDHEN, SYDVKM. V was trimmed by 4 bases and J by 0 bases, leaving 16 bases between them. The CDR3 length is 16 residues. The CDR3 loop is CASSSQAGPNSYEQYF. In nucleotides, the CDR3 is TGTGCCAGCAGTTCCCAAGCAGGGCCAAACTCCTACGAGCAGTACTTC.